This TCR beta chain appears in the sequencing data of a study of T cells in Graves' hyperthyroidism and ophthalmopathy. This clonotype showed up many times. CDR1 and CDR2 (germline): SGHTA, FQGTGA. This CDR3 comprises 15 residues. V shed 6 bases and J shed 2 bases, with 17 bases lying between them. Researchers took RNA transcripts and amplified the TCR beta CDR3 regions from them. TCR CDR3 regions were first amplified by RT-PCR with HTBI primers. Using its own MiXCR run on the multiplex PCR reads, TCRdb lists one record per CDR3 protein. The sample lists approximately 590,000 distinct CDR3 sequences, around a sixth seen once, with approximately 7% in the top ten.

The J gene is TRBJ2-7, the V gene TRBV7-3, with D possibly matching TRBD1 (6 bases). Input material: blood. The sequence derives from a woman aged 25 to 45 with Graves' hyperthyroidism. CDR3 DNA sequence: TGTGCCAGCAGAGGTCGAGATGGGGACACCTACGAGCAGTACTTC. Protein: CASRGRDGDTYEQYF. The whole variable domain, remainder taken from reference TRBV7-3 and TRBJ2-7, is GAGVSQTPSNKVTEKGKYVELRCDPISGHTALYWYRQSLGQGPEFLIYFQGTGAADDSGLPNDRFFAVRPEGSVSTLKIQRTERGDSAVYLCASRGRDGDTYEQYFGPGTRLTVT.